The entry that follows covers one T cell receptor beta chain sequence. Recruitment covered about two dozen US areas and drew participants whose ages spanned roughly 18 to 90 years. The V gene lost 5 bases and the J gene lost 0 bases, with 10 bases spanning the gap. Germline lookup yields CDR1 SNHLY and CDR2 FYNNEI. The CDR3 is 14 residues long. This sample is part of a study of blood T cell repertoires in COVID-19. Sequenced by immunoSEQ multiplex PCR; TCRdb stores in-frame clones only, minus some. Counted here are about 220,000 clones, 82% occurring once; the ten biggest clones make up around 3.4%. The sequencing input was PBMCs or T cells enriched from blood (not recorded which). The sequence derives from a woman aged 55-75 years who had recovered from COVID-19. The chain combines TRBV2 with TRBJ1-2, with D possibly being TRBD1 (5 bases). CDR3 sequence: CASSLTVANYGYTF. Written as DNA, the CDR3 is TGTGCCAGCAGTCTGACAGTGGCTAACTATGGCTACACCTTC.